The 4 T cell receptor beta chains below all came from one sample that was sequenced in a study of blood T cell repertoires in COVID-19. Some clones are missing from TCRdb's copy, which holds only in-frame ones; the method was immunoSEQ multiplex PCR. The sample lists more than 130,000 clones; approximately 87% were seen once. Sequenced sample: peripheral blood. These receptors were taken from a woman aged 40 to 50 with acute or convalescent COVID-19.

The chain links TRBV2 to TRBJ1-2, with TRBD1 identical over 12 bases. From germline, CDR1 is SNHLY and CDR2 FYNNEI. The CDR3 extends over 15 amino acids. The ends lost 5 bases at V and 7 bases at J; junction bases unmatched: 8. As DNA, the CDR3 is TGTGCCAGCAGTTCCATGGGACAGGGGGCTCTTGGCTACACCTTC. As protein: CASSSMGQGALGYTF.

This chain uses TRBV18 with TRBJ1-2; 10 positions match TRBD1. This CDR3 has 14 residues. The ends lost 3 bases at V and 8 bases at J; junction bases unmatched: 6. Germline assignment: CDR1 KGHSH and CDR2 LQKENI. The CDR3, as DNA: TGTGCCAGCTCACCCGACAGGGGGCCCGAGGGCTACACCTTC. Translating it yields CASSPDRGPEGYTF.

The chain combines TRBV2 with TRBJ2-7; 10 nucleotides agree with TRBD1. Germline V gene data show CDR1 as SNHLY and CDR2 as FYNNEI. Unmatched junction bases numbered 6, after V lost 7 bases and J lost 3 bases. The CDR3 is 14 amino acids. The CDR3 spells CASTGQGESYEQYF. The CDR3 bases are TGTGCCAGCACTGGACAGGGGGAAAGCTACGAGCAGTACTTC.

The V gene is TRBV6-5, the J gene TRBJ2-3, with TRBD2 matching 7 bases. The germline V gene has CDR1 MNHEY and CDR2 SVGAGI. V gave up 10 bases and J gave up 0 bases; unmatched junction bases: 1. CDR3 length equals 12 residues. The CDR3: CAIGGSTDTQYF. CDR3 coding DNA: TGTGCCATCGGGGGGAGCACAGATACGCAGTATTTT.